The present TCR beta chain was sequenced within a study of neurological immune-mediated disorders. Study outcomes and limitations: The most TCR clonal expansion was seen in HTLV-1-associated myelopathy, and the least was seen in multiple sclerosis, which fell below healthy controls.

This clonotype was counted at least ten times. Its specificity is not known. This CDR3 is 14 amino acids long. Germline lookup yields CDR1 DFQATT and CDR2 SNEGSKA (reference sequence). V lost 3 bases, J lost 4 bases, and 12 bases lay in between. Synthesis of cDNA was carried out by template-switch 5'RACE. The reaction used 10-nucleotide random UMIs. One entry per CDR3 protein, called by TCRdb with MiXCR from the 5' RACE reads. Counted here are 75,000 to 90,000 distinct CDR3 sequences, 10% to 13% occurring once; the ten biggest clones make up about 1.7%. Sequenced: PBMCs. The clonotype originates from a man in his forties in good health. The J gene is TRBJ2-2, the V gene TRBV20-1; D may correspond to TRBD1 or TRBD2 (6 bases each). CDR3 protein: CSARRGGSTGELFF. As DNA, the CDR3 is TGCAGTGCTAGGAGAGGGGGGTCCACCGGGGAGCTGTTTTTT.